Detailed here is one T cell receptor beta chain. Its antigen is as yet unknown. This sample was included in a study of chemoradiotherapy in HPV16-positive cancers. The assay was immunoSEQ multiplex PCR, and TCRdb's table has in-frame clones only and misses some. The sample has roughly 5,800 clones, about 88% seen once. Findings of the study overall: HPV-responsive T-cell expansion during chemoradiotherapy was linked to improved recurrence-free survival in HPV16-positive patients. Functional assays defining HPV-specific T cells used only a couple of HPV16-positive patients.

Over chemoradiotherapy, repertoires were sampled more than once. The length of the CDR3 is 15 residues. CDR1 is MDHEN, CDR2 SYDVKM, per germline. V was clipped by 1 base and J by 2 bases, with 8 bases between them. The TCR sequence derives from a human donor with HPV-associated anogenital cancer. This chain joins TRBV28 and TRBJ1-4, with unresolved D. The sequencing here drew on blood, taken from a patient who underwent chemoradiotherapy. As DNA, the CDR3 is TGTGCCAGCAGTTTATTGCAATCGACTAATGAAAAACTGTTTTTT. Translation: CASSLLQSTNEKLFF.